The sequence of this T cell receptor (beta chain) was determined in a study of patients and donors after allogeneic stem cell transplantation. Germline CDR1 is MNHEY and CDR2 is SVGEGT. The CDR3 runs 13 residues. The germline V and J ends were trimmed by 6 bases and 15 bases, with 21 bases remaining between them. This clonotype was counted only a few times. Each CDR3 protein gets one entry after TCRdb re-called the RT-PCR reads with MiXCR. This table has about a million distinct CDR3 sequences, about 20% appearing once. This receptor was identified in a human donor who was either an allogeneic HSCT recipient or a stem cell or donor lymphocyte infusion donor (not recorded which). It is not recorded whose cells these are; they may come from a transplant donor. The rearrangement uses TRBV6-2 or TRBV6-3 and TRBJ2-1; no clear D gene. Sample: blood, either unsorted or a sorted T cell fraction (not recorded which). This CDR3 is CASRIAVSHAPFF. CDR3 sequence (DNA): TGTGCCAGCAGAATCGCCGTATCTCATGCTCCGTTCTTC.